This T cell receptor (beta chain) is from a study of blood T cell repertoires in COVID-19. At the level of the study: Collection of acute and convalescent COVID-19 samples took place in the United States, Italy and Spain. From T cells, B-cell-depleted T cells, or PBMCs came the material, which was cDNA or gDNA.

Study processing details: Nucleated cell number was recorded as an estimate derived from reference gene primer amplification. Here immunoSEQ multiplex PCR was the method, and the copy in TCRdb shows in-frame clones only, minus some. V and J calls and clone size are given by that table; D and trimming were obtained from the DNA. Of fewer than 200,000 clones listed, approximately 90% are singletons. The specimen was peripheral blood. The TCR originated in a woman aged 18-29 years who had recovered from COVID-19.

The CDR3 spells CASSLTANTEAFF. Written as DNA, the CDR3 is TGTGCCAGCAGCTTAACAGCGAACACTGAAGCTTTCTTT. The chain couples TRBV5-4 to TRBJ1-1; D unclear. Trimming pared 2 bases from V and 1 base from J, leaving 6 bases between. The CDR3 loop spans 13 amino acids. Germline V CDR1 and CDR2: SGHNT, YYREEE (reference sequence).